These T cell receptor beta chains were read from a single sample in a study of blood T cell repertoires in COVID-19. The method was immunoSEQ multiplex PCR; TCRdb's version includes in-frame clones alone and lacks a portion of them. This sample has about 370,000 clones, with 80% to 90% found just once. The sequencing sample was made of PBMCs or T cells enriched from blood (not recorded which). The receptors were sampled from a young man who had recovered from COVID-19. The CDR3 runs from the conserved cysteine through the conserved F or W. D genes are given only for firm matches. Clone sizes are given selectively: once, few, many, or a class where the clone is expanded.

TRBV5-1	.	TRBD1	TRBJ2-2	TGCGCCAGCAGCCCACCGTTGACAGGGACCACCGGGGAGCTGTTTTTT	CASSPPLTGTTGELFF
TRBV27	.	.	TRBJ1-6	TGTGCCAGCAGTTTAATAGGGGCTGCCAATTCACCCCTCCACTTT	CASSLIGAANSPLHF
TRBV27	.	.	TRBJ1-4	TGTGCCAGCAGTTTAAGGAGGGGTGAAAAACTGTTTTTT	CASSLRRGEKLFF
TRBV4-1	.	TRBD1	TRBJ2-7	TGCGCCAGCAGCCAAGCCTCGGGACAGGGGGCGGGCGAGCAGTACTTC	CASSQASGQGAGEQYF
TRBV3-1/TRBV3-2	.	.	TRBJ1-1	TGTGCCAGCAGCCAAGATCGAGTAGGGCAGGGGACACTCTGGGGTGAAGCTTTCTTT	CASSQDRVGQGTLWGEAFF
TRBV28	once	TRBD2	TRBJ2-1	TGTGCCAGCAGTCATGGGGCAGCGGGAAGTAATGAGCAGTTCTTC	CASSHGAAGSNEQFF
TRBV6-5	.	.	TRBJ2-5	TGTGCCAGCAGTTACTCGATCTGGGGGGGCAAAGAGACCCAGTACTTC	CASSYSIWGGKETQYF
TRBV6-2/TRBV6-3	.	.	TRBJ2-5	TGTGCCAGCAGTTACAACGTGGAGAAAGAGACCCAGTACTTC	CASSYNVEKETQYF
TRBV7-2	.	TRBD2	TRBJ2-2	TGTGCCAGCAGCTTCAGGATAGCGGGAGTCGGGGAGCTGTTTTTT	CASSFRIAGVGELFF
TRBV5-6	.	.	TRBJ2-4	TGTGCCAGCGGGCTAGCCAAAAACATTCAGTACTTC	CASGLAKNIQYF
TRBV5-1	.	TRBD1	TRBJ2-7	TGCGCCAGCAGCTTCGGGGGCTTTGTAGCAGGGGGCGAGGACGAGCAGTACTTC	CASSFGGFVAGGEDEQYF
TRBV3-1/TRBV3-2	.	TRBD2	TRBJ2-1	TGTGCCAGCAGCCACTCTAGCGGGGGGCGCGTGGAGCAGTTCTTC	CASSHSSGGRVEQFF
TRBV10-2	.	.	TRBJ1-5	TGCGCCAGCAGTGGACTAGACGGAGAAAGCAATCAGCCCCAGCATTTT	CASSGLDGESNQPQHF
TRBV12-5	.	.	TRBJ2-2	TGTGCTAGTGGTTTGGTACCCAGTACCGGGGAGCTGTTTTTT	CASGLVPSTGELFF
TRBV28	.	TRBD2	TRBJ2-3	TGTGCCAGCAGTTCCGTCTGGGGGGGATCGGGGGATACGCAGTATTTT	CASSSVWGGSGDTQYF
TRBV5-1	.	TRBD1	TRBJ2-7	TGCGCCAGCAGCTCCACGACAGGGGTGAGGGAGCAGTACTTC	CASSSTTGVREQYF
TRBV7-2	.	TRBD2	TRBJ2-2	TGTGCCAGCAGCCTGGGAGGGAGGGTTGATACCGGGGAGCTGTTTTTT	CASSLGGRVDTGELFF
TRBV13	.	TRBD2	TRBJ2-3	TGTGCCAGCAGTCCCCCGGGGGGGGCCATGGATACGCAGTATTTT	CASSPPGGAMDTQYF
TRBV7-6	.	TRBD1	TRBJ2-3	TGTGCCAGCAGCCCCGACAGGGGAGATACGCAGTATTTT	CASSPDRGDTQYF
TRBV27	.	.	TRBJ2-2	TGTGCCAGCGCTTCAGTTGGAGGTCCTACCGGGGAGCTGTTTTTT	CASASVGGPTGELFF
TRBV27	.	.	TRBJ1-2	TGTGCCAGCAGTGCGGGCCTGGGTGGCTACACCTTC	CASSAGLGGYTF
TRBV2	.	.	TRBJ2-3	TGTGCCAGCAGTGGACGGTCTAGCATTTTGTCAGATACGCAGTATTTT	CASSGRSSILSDTQYF
TRBV5-1	.	TRBD2	TRBJ2-3	TGCGCCAGCAGCCTGGCGGCTAGCGGGAGAGATACGCAGTATTTT	CASSLAASGRDTQYF
TRBV3-1/TRBV3-2	once	.	TRBJ2-2	TGTGCCAGCAGCCAAAAGGCTGGACAGAACACCGGGGAGCTGTTTTTT	CASSQKAGQNTGELFF
TRBV18	.	TRBD2	TRBJ2-5	TGTGCCAGCTCACCGATGGGGGGGGAAGAGACCCAGTACTTC	CASSPMGGEETQYF
TRBV6-5	.	.	TRBJ2-7	TGTGCCAGCAGTTCCCCGGCCAGGGGCTCCTACGAGCAGTACTTC	CASSSPARGSYEQYF
TRBV28	.	TRBD1	TRBJ1-1	TGTGCCAGCGGGACAGGGTATACCGAAGCTTTCTTT	CASGTGYTEAFF
TRBV11-2	.	.	TRBJ1-6	TGTGCCAGCAGCTTATTTTCCGGCCGCCGGGATTCACCCCTCCACTTT	CASSLFSGRRDSPLHF
TRBV5-6	.	TRBD1	TRBJ1-1	TGTGCCAGCAGCTCAGGGGGTAAAGCTTTCTTT	CASSSGGKAFF
TRBV7-9	.	TRBD2	TRBJ2-1	TGTGCCAGCAGCCTAGCGGGGGCAGGTATTGAGCAGTTCTTC	CASSLAGAGIEQFF
TRBV5-5	.	TRBD1	TRBJ1-1	TGTGCCAGCAGCTTTAGGGACAGGGGTCGATCAAGCACTGAAGCTTTCTTT	CASSFRDRGRSSTEAFF
TRBV11-1	.	TRBD2	TRBJ2-7	TGTGCCAGCAGCTACGGGACTAGCGGGATCAAGGTGCAGTACTTC	CASSYGTSGIKVQYF
TRBV5-1	.	TRBD1	TRBJ1-2	TGCGCCAGCAGCTCTGCCCATTTACAGGGGGACGACTATGGCTACACCTTC	CASSSAHLQGDDYGYTF
TRBV9	.	.	TRBJ2-2	TGTGCCAGCAGCGTTAATTCAGTTACGGGGGAGCTGTTTTTT	CASSVNSVTGELFF
TRBV27	.	TRBD1	TRBJ1-5	TGTGCCAGCAAAAGACAGGGCGTTGGGCGTCAGCCCCAGCATTTT	CASKRQGVGRQPQHF
TRBV9	many	TRBD1	TRBJ2-2	TGTGCCAGCAGCGCTATCCTCGGGACAGGGGCACCCACCGGGGAGCTGTTTTTT	CASSAILGTGAPTGELFF
TRBV7-2	.	TRBD2	TRBJ2-1	TGTGCCAGCAGCTTATTGCGGGAGATAAATGAGCAGTTCTTC	CASSLLREINEQFF
TRBV7-9	.	.	TRBJ2-1	TGTGCCAGCAGCTTCGTGGGTTCAGGCAATGAGCAGTTCTTC	CASSFVGSGNEQFF
TRBV27	.	.	TRBJ2-3	TGTGCCAGCAGTTTCTATGATACGCAGTATTTT	CASSFYDTQYF
TRBV9	.	TRBD2	TRBJ2-3	TGTGCCAGTACTAGCGGGGACAGCACAGATACGCAGTATTTT	CASTSGDSTDTQYF
TRBV9	few	TRBD1	TRBJ1-1	TGTGCCAGCAGCCCATCGGGGGACAGGGAGGGGACTGAAGCTTTCTTT	CASSPSGDREGTEAFF
TRBV18	.	TRBD1	TRBJ2-1	TGTGCCAGCTCACCCCCCGGGACAGTATACGCGTATGAGCAGTTCTTC	CASSPPGTVYAYEQFF
TRBV4-1	once	TRBD1	TRBJ2-1	TGCGCCAGCAGAGGGACAGGGGGCATCAATGAGCAGTTCTTC	CASRGTGGINEQFF
TRBV15	.	.	TRBJ2-5	TGTGCCACCAGCAGAGATCGAGGCTACCAAGAGACCCAGTACTTC	CATSRDRGYQETQYF